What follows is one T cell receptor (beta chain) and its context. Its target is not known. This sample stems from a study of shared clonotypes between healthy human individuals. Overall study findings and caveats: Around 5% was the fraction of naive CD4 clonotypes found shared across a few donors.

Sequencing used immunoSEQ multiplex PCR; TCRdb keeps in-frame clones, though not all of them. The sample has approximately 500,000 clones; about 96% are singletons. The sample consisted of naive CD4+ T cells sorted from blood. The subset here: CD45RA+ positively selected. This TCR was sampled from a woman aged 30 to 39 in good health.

CDR3 sequence: CASSHRPEAFF. In DNA, the CDR3 is TGTGCCAGCAGTCACAGGCCTGAAGCTTTCTTT. The chain recombines TRBV28 with TRBJ1-1; TRBD1 might be the D (5 bases). The CDR3 is made up of 11 amino acids. Deletions cut 5 bases from V and 6 bases from J, with 7 bases between. Per the germline V gene, CDR1 is MDHEN and CDR2 is SYDVKM.